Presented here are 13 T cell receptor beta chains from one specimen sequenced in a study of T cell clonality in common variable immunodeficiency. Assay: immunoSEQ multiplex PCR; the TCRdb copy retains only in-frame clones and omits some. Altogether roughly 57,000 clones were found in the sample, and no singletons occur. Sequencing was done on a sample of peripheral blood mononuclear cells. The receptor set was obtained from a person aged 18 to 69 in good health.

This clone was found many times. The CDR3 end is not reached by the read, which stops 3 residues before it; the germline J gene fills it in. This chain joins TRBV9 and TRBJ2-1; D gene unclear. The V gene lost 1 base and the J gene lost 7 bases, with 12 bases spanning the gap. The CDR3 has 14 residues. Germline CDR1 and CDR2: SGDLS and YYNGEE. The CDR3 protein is CASSVPRPANEQFF. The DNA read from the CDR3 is TGTGCCAGCAGCGTACCTAGGCCGGCAAATGAG.

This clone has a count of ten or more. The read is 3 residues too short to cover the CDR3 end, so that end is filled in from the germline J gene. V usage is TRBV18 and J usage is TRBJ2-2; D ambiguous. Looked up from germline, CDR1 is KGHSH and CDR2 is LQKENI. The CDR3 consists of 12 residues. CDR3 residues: CASSLKGEKLFF. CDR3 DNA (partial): TGTGCCAGCTCACTAAAGGGTGAAAAG.

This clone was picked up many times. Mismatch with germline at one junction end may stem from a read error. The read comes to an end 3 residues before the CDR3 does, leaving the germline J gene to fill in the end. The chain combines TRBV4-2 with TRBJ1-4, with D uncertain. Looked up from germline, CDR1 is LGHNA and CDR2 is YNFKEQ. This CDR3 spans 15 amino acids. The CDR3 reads CASSRTNNADEKLFF. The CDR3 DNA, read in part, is TGCGCCAGCAGCCGAACAAACAATGCGGATGAAAAA.

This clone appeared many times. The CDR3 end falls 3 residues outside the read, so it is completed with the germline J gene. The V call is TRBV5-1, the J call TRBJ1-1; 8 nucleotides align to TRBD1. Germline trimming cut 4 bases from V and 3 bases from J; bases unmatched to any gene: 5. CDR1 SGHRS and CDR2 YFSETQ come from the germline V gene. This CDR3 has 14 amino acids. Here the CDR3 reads CASSLGQADTEAFF. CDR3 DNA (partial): TGCGCCAGCAGCCTGGGACAGGCGGACACTGAA.

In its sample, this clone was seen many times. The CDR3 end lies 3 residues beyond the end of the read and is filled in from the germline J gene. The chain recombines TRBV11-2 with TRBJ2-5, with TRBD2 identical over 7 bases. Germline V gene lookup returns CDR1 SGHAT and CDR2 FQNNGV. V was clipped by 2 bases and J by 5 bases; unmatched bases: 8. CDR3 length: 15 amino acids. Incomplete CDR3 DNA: TGTGCCAGCAGCTTATCAGGGAGGGCCAGGGAGACC. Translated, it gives CASSLSGRARET. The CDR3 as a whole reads CASSLSGRARETQYF.

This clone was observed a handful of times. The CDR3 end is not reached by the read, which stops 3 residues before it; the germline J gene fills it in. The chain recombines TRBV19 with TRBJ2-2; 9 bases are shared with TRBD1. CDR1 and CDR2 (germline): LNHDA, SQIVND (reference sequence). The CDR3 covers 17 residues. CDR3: CASSRWTGDLLNEKLFF. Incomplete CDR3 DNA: TGTGCCAGTAGTAGATGGACAGGGGACTTACTTAATGAAAAG.

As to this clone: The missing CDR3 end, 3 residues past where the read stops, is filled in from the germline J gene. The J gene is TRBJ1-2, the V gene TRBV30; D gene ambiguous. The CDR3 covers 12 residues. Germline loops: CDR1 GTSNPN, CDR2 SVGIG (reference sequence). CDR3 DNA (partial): TGTGCCTGGAGTCCCGGGTCCTACGAC. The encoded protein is CAWSPGSYD. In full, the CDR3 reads CAWSPGSYDYTF.

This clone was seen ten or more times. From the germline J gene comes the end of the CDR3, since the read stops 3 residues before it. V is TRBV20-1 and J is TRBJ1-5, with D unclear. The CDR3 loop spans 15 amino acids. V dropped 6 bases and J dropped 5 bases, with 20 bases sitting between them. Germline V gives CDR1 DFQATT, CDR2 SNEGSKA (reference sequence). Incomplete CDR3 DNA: TGCAGTGCCGGACTCTGGGGAGGGTGGGATCAGCCC. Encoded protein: CSAGLWGGWDQP. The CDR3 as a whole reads CSAGLWGGWDQPQHF.

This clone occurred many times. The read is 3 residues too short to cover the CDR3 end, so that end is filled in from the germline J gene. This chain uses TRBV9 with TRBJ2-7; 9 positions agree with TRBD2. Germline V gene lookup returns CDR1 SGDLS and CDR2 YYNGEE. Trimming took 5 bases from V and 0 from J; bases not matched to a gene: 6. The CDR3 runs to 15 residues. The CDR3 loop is CASSLAGANSYEQYF. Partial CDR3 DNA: TGTGCCAGCAGTTTAGCGGGAGCGAACTCCTACGAG.

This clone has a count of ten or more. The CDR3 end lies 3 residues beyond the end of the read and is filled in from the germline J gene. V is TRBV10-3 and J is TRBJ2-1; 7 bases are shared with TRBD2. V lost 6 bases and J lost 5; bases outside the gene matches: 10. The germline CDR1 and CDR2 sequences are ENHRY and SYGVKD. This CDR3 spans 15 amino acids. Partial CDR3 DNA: TGTGCCATCAGCCTGCAGCGGGACGGGAACAATGAG. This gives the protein CAISLQRDGNNE. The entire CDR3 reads CAISLQRDGNNEQFF.

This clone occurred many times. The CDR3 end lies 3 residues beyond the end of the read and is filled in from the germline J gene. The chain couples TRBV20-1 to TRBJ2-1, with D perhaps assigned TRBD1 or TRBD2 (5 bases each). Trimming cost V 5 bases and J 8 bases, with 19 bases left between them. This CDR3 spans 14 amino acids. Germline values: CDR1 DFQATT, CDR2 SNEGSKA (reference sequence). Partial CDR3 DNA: TGCAGTGCTGAAGGCCAGGGAGAGTCCCATGAG. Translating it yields CSAEGQGESHE. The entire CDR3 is CSAEGQGESHEQFF.

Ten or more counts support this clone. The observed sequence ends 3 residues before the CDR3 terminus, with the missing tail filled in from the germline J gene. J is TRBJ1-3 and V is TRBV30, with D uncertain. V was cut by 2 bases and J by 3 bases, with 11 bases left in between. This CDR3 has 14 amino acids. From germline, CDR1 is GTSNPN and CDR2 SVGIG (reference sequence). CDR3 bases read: TGTGCCTGGAGTCCCCTCGTCTTTGGAAACACC. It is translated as CAWSPLVFGNT. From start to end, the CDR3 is CAWSPLVFGNTIYF.

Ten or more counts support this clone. The CDR3 region is CASSQDRFYEQYF. The CDR3 bases that were read are TGCGCCAGCAGCCAAGACAGATTCTACGAG. This rearrangement joins TRBV4-1 to TRBJ2-7; D is undetermined. The CDR3 is cut off 3 residues early in the read; its end comes from the germline J gene. V was pared by 0 bases and J by 3 bases, with 6 bases between. This CDR3 region has 13 residues. Germline V gives CDR1 MGHRA, CDR2 YSYEKL.